This record concerns one T cell receptor beta chain sequence. The sample comes from a study of T cell changes during pregnancy in multiple sclerosis. This table comes from immunoSEQ multiplex PCR, and its TCRdb copy is limited to in-frame clones, with some not included. The repertoire holds tens of thousands of clones, with around 92% as singletons. This CDR3 is built from 14 residues. The germline V gene encodes CDR1 MNHNS and CDR2 SASEGT. Trimming pared 3 bases from V and 9 bases from J, leaving 15 bases between. The TCR comes from a female donor in good health, enrolled as a control in a pregnancy study. This specimen was CD8+ T cells from peripheral blood mononuclear cells, taken in the third trimester of pregnancy. The V call is TRBV6-1, the J call TRBJ2-4, with a possible D match to TRBD2 (6 bases). The CDR3 sequence: CASSDLGTVPIQYF. CDR3 nucleotides: TGTGCCAGCAGTGATCTCGGGACTGTTCCCATTCAGTACTTC.